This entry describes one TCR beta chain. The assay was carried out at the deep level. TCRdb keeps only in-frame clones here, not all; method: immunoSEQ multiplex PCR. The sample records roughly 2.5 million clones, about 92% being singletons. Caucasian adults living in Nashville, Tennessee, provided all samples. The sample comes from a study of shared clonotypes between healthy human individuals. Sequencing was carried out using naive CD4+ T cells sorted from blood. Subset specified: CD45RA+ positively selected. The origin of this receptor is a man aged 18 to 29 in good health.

The CDR3 nucleotides are TGTGCCAGCAGCTTAGCCCCATCGGCCACAGATACGCAGTATTTT. Protein sequence: CASSLAPSATDTQYF. The V gene is TRBV11-2, the J gene TRBJ2-3; D is ambiguous. The CDR3 is 15 amino acids. Trimming took off 1 base at V and 2 bases at J, with 10 bases between the two ends. CDR1 and CDR2 from the germline V gene are SGHAT and FQNNGV.